These 24 T cell receptor beta chains share one sample of origin, sequenced in a study of identical twins. TCRdb re-called the 5' RACE reads through MiXCR, storing one row per CDR3 protein. The data contain 130,000 to 150,000 distinct CDR3 sequences, around 3.6% of them singletons. The sample was memory T cells sorted from blood. The origin of the receptors is a man between 18 and 29 years old in good health.

This clonotype was observed many times. V usage is TRBV12-3 or TRBV12-4 and J usage is TRBJ2-1; 12 bases line up with TRBD2. The length of the CDR3 is 14 residues. Germline trimming cut 6 bases from V and 9 bases from J; bases unmatched to any gene: 6. CDR3 sequence (DNA): TGTGCCAGCAGCCCGACTAGCGGGAGAGGTGAGCAGTTCTTC. Amino acid sequence: CASSPTSGRGEQFF.

This clonotype qualifies as medium-sized. The chain links TRBV27 to TRBJ2-7; possible D gene TRBD2, 5 bases. CDR1 is MNHEY, CDR2 SMNVEV, per germline (reference sequence). Between the trimmed V and J ends, which lost 7 bases and 3 bases, there was a span of 16 bases. The length of the CDR3 is 14 residues. CDR3 in amino acids: CASILGRPNYEQYV. DNA for the CDR3: TGTGCCAGCATCCTGGGGAGACCTAACTACGAGCAGTACGTC.

This clonotype was seen ten or more times. The genes are TRBV6-1 and TRBJ2-1, with D possibly called TRBD1 or TRBD2 (6 bases each). This CDR3 is built from 13 residues. The V end lost 7 bases, the J end lost 8 bases, and 15 bases lay between the germline ends. CDR1 MNHNS and CDR2 SASEGT come from the germline V gene. The CDR3 reads CASKAAGHHEQFF. The CDR3 DNA is TGTGCCAGCAAAGCCGCGGGACACCATGAGCAGTTCTTC.

This clonotype was counted ten times or more. V usage is TRBV6-1 and J usage is TRBJ2-4; 7 bases are shared with TRBD2. V was clipped by 6 bases and J by 1 base; unmatched bases: 9. Germline-derived CDR1 and CDR2 are MNHNS and SASEGT. This CDR3 spans 16 amino acids. The CDR3 protein is CASSDSSGSAKNIQYF. CDR3 bases: TGTGCCAGCAGCGATAGTAGCGGGTCCGCCAAAAACATTCAGTACTTC.

This clonotype has a count of ten or more. The V call is TRBV5-1, the J call TRBJ2-7; no firm D call. Germline loops: CDR1 SGHRS, CDR2 YFSETQ. Trimming pared 2 bases from V and 6 bases from J, leaving 12 bases between. The CDR3 totals 13 residues. This CDR3 is CASSLGRGGEQYF. The CDR3 DNA sequence: TGCGCCAGCAGCTTAGGTCGAGGTGGCGAGCAGTACTTC.

There are a few counts of this clonotype. A much more abundant neighbour one base away suggests this may be a read error. The V call is TRBV12-3 or TRBV12-4, the J call TRBJ2-7; D gene unclear. CDR3 length: 13 amino acids. Trimming cost V 3 bases and J 10 bases, with 16 bases left between them. CDR3 nucleotides: TGTGCCAGCAGTTTTTCGAAGATTGCATTCCAGTACTTC. Its translation: CASSFSKIAFQYF.

As for this clonotype: This may stem from a read error, because a much larger clone lies one nucleotide away. This rearrangement joins TRBV14 to TRBJ2-1; D is unresolved. The CDR3 covers 14 residues. Germline CDR1 is SGHDN and CDR2 is FVKESK. In nucleotides, the CDR3 is TGTGCCAGCAGCCAAGGGGTAAAGGGCAGTGAGCGGTTCTTC. This gives the protein CASSQGVKGSERFF.

This clonotype has a count of ten or more. The chain couples TRBV11-2 to TRBJ2-1; TRBD2 matches 9 bases. After removal of 0 bases from V and 1 base from J, the junction contained 7 bases not matched to a gene. This CDR3 comprises 18 residues. Germline CDR1 SGHAT, CDR2 FQNNGV. The CDR3 reads CASSLDWAGGPSYNEQFF. CDR3 nucleotides: TGTGCCAGCAGCTTAGATTGGGCGGGAGGGCCTTCCTACAATGAGCAGTTCTTC.

At least ten counts were recorded for this clonotype. The chain employs TRBV7-6 and TRBJ1-6, with D tentatively TRBD1 (6 bases). This CDR3 has 16 amino acids. Germline-derived CDR1 and CDR2 are SGHVS and FNYEAQ. The V end was cut by 5 bases, the J end by 8 bases, with 19 bases between. For the CDR3, the DNA is TGTGCCAGCAGCCACCCCCAGGGGACGGGCTATTCACCCCTCCACTTT. Its protein is CASSHPQGTGYSPLHF.

The sample holds many counts of this clonotype. V and J are TRBV28 and TRBJ2-5, with 9 bases lining up with TRBD2. CDR1 is MDHEN and CDR2 is SYDVKM in the germline V gene. V shed 6 bases and J 5 bases; nucleotides not matched to a gene: 7. This CDR3 is 14 amino acids long. CDR3 in amino acids: CASSPGAGGETQYF. The CDR3 region has the DNA TGTGCCAGCAGCCCCGGGGCGGGAGGGGAGACCCAGTACTTC.

Many counts were recorded for this clonotype. This chain links TRBV20-1 with TRBJ2-1; 14 bases align to TRBD2. CDR3 length equals 15 residues. J gave up 4 bases and V 5 bases, and 4 bases lay outside the gene matches. CDR1 is DFQATT, CDR2 SNEGSKA, per germline (reference sequence). In DNA form, the CDR3 reads TGCAGTGCTTTGGGACTAGCGGGAGCGTACAATGAGCAGTTCTTC. It encodes CSALGLAGAYNEQFF.

This clonotype was observed many times. The DNA for the CDR3 is TGTGCCAGCAGCTTAGCAACTAGGACCAATGAGCAGTTCTTC. Residues: CASSLATRTNEQFF. The chain recombines TRBV7-8 with TRBJ2-1, with a weak D call TRBD2 (5 bases). V lost 0 bases and J lost 6, with 9 bases in between. CDR1 and CDR2 (germline): SGHVS, FQNEAQ. This CDR3 is 14 amino acids long.

This clonotype was counted at least ten times. The chain is built from TRBV11-2 and TRBJ2-1; D remains unclear. CDR1 and CDR2 (germline): SGHAT, FQNNGV. Trimming took off 3 bases at V and 5 bases at J, with 8 bases between the two ends. This CDR3 spans 13 amino acids. CDR3 in amino acids: CASSFIRNNEQFF. CDR3 sequence (DNA): TGTGCCAGCAGCTTCATCCGAAACAATGAGCAGTTCTTC.

This clonotype was recorded at least ten times. V and J are TRBV5-1 and TRBJ2-2, with D possibly being TRBD1 (6 bases). This CDR3 is 15 amino acids long. From germline, CDR1 is SGHRS and CDR2 YFSETQ. V was shortened by 0 bases and J by 1 base, with 7 bases between the two germline ends. The CDR3 here is CASSLETGNTGELFF. DNA of the CDR3: TGCGCCAGCAGCTTGGAGACAGGGAACACCGGGGAGCTGTTTTTT.

This clonotype has a count of ten or more. V and J are TRBV9 and TRBJ1-4; tentatively, D is TRBD1 (5 bases). CDR1 and CDR2 from the germline V gene are SGDLS and YYNGEE. V lost 0 bases and J 6 bases, leaving 12 bases between the germline ends. This CDR3 is 15 amino acids long. The DNA of the CDR3 is TGTGCCAGCAGCGTAGGTTCCAGGGACGATGAAAAACTGTTTTTT. It specifies CASSVGSRDDEKLFF. The full variable domain, in which reference TRBV9 and TRBJ1-4 provide the parts outside the CDR3, is DSGVTQTPKHLITATGQRVTLRCSPRSGDLSVYWYQQSLDQGLQFLIQYYNGEERAKGNILERFSAQQFPDLHSELNLSSLELGDSALYFCASSVGSRDDEKLFFGSGTQLSVL.

This clonotype was seen repeatedly, ten times or more. The chain couples TRBV28 to TRBJ2-2, with TRBD1 matching 7 bases. CDR1 and CDR2 from the germline V gene are MDHEN and SYDVKM. The junction had 4 bases not matched to a gene; V was cut back by 6 bases and J by 0 bases. The length of the CDR3 is 15 residues. This chain's CDR3 is CASRNQGANTGELFF. DNA for the CDR3: TGTGCCAGCAGAAACCAGGGGGCGAACACCGGGGAGCTGTTTTTT.

This clonotype was detected ten times or more. The rearrangement uses TRBV10-3 and TRBJ2-3, with D perhaps matching TRBD2 (5 bases). Germline V gene sequence: CDR1 ENHRY, CDR2 SYGVKD. The CDR3 has 13 amino acids. Trimming removed 10 bases from V and 14 bases from J, with 25 bases in between. CDR3 DNA: TGTGCCACCTACGGGGTCCCGGGCCCCCGACCGTATTTT. The encoded protein is CATYGVPGPRPYF.

This clonotype has at least ten counts. The CDR3 nucleotides read TGCGCCAGCAGCCTGACATTAGGGTACGAGCAGTACTTC. Its protein product is CASSLTLGYEQYF. This chain uses TRBV5-1 with TRBJ2-7; no definite D call. The V end lost 4 bases, the J end lost 4 bases, and 12 bases lay between the germline ends. Germline lookup yields CDR1 SGHRS and CDR2 YFSETQ. The CDR3 is 13 amino acids.

In its sample, this clonotype was seen many times. The rearrangement joins TRBV12-3 or TRBV12-4 to TRBJ2-5, with D maybe TRBD1 (6 bases). The CDR3 covers 15 residues. Trimming cost V 2 bases and J 4 bases, with 14 bases left between them. CDR3 coding DNA: TGTGCCAGCAGTTTAAACAGGGTGAGGTTAGAGACCCAGTACTTC. Protein sequence: CASSLNRVRLETQYF.

This clonotype was recorded at least ten times. V gene TRBV3-1 combines with J gene TRBJ2-1, with D hard to call. CDR1 LGHDT and CDR2 YNNKEL come from the germline V gene (reference sequence). This CDR3 is built from 13 residues. Trimming shortened V by 2 bases and J by 4 bases, and 6 bases separated the two germline ends. The CDR3: CASSQRRYNEQFF. CDR3 DNA sequence: TGTGCCAGCAGCCAAAGGCGGTACAATGAGCAGTTCTTC.

This clonotype was observed many times. The rearrangement links TRBV6-2 or TRBV6-3 to TRBJ2-3; 10 bases line up with TRBD1. Trimming removed 7 bases from V and 2 bases from J; junction bases left unmatched: 6. The CDR3 loop spans 15 amino acids. Germline V gene lookup returns CDR1 MNHEY and CDR2 SVGEGT. CDR3 residues: CASKPGTGDTDTQYF. The CDR3 nucleotides are TGTGCCAGCAAACCCGGGACAGGGGACACAGATACGCAGTATTTT.

This clonotype was seen repeatedly, ten times or more. The chain employs TRBV27 and TRBJ2-3, with D possibly called TRBD1 or TRBD2 (7 bases each). The CDR3 runs 16 residues. Germline CDR1 reads MNHEY; CDR2 reads SMNVEV (reference sequence). V lost 0 bases, J lost 6 bases, and 16 bases lay in between. Here the CDR3 DNA reads TGTGCCAGCAGTTTATCGGGCAGGGGGAGGGCGGATACGCAGTATTTT. It is translated as CASSLSGRGRADTQYF.

Many counts were recorded for this clonotype. This chain links TRBV5-1 with TRBJ2-1, with D perhaps matching TRBD2 (5 bases). Germline CDR1 is SGHRS and CDR2 is YFSETQ. Trimming left V 4 bases short and J 8 bases short, with 22 bases between. This CDR3 is built from 16 residues. The CDR3 spells CASSRRPGVVEDEQFF. The DNA of the CDR3 is TGCGCCAGCAGCCGTCGGCCCGGGGTTGTCGAAGATGAGCAGTTCTTC.

This clonotype was recorded many times. The chain recombines TRBV20-1 with TRBJ1-6, with a possible D match to TRBD1 (6 bases). The CDR3 is 14 amino acids. Germline CDR1 DFQATT, CDR2 SNEGSKA (reference sequence). Trimming shortened V by 6 bases and J by 9 bases, and 18 bases separated the two germline ends. CDR3 region: CSARGGGAGSPLHF. In DNA form, the CDR3 reads TGCAGTGCCAGGGGTGGGGGGGCTGGTTCACCCCTCCACTTT.